This is a list of T cell receptor beta chains from one sample in a study of shared clonotypes between healthy human individuals. The data were produced by immunoSEQ multiplex PCR, yet TCRdb's version contains in-frame clones alone and is incomplete. This table has a few hundred thousand clones, around 80% appearing once. Material for sequencing was PBMCs. These receptors all stem from a woman aged 40 to 50 in good health. Some clones in this sample may be carry-over from other donors' samples. CDR3s include the opening cysteine and the closing phenylalanine or tryptophan. Fields, in order: D gene, V gene, clone size, J gene, CDR3 DNA, CDR3 protein. The D gene is left open where the match is weak. Not every row has a clone size; where given, it reads once, few, many or a size class.

TRBD1,TRBV11-2,-,TRBJ1-1,TGTGCCAGCAGCTCGAGTGACAGGGGAGACACTGAAGCTTTCTTT,CASSSSDRGDTEAFF
TRBD1,TRBV5-6,-,TRBJ2-6,TGTGCCAGCAGCTTGACCGGACAGGGCACTCCCTCTGGGGCCAACGTCCTGACTTTC,CASSLTGQGTPSGANVLTF
TRBD1,TRBV28,-,TRBJ2-6,TGTGCCAGCAGGGGACAGACGGGCTCTGGGGCCAACGTCCTGACTTTC,CASRGQTGSGANVLTF
-,TRBV5-6,-,TRBJ2-7,TGTGCCAGCAGCTTGGGACGCTCGGACGAGCAGTACTTC,CASSLGRSDEQYF
TRBD2,TRBV4-3,many,TRBJ2-3,TGCGCCAGCAGCCAAGATGGAGGAGGTAGCGGGACCCACACAGATACGCAGTATTTT,CASSQDGGGSGTHTDTQYF
-,TRBV7-9,-,TRBJ2-5,TGTGCCAGCAGCTTAGCTGTAGTGGGGACTGGAGAGACCCAGTACTTC,CASSLAVVGTGETQYF
-,TRBV14,-,TRBJ2-3,TGTGCCAGCAGCCAAGAAGCTTGGTCAGATACGCAGTATTTT,CASSQEAWSDTQYF
TRBD1,TRBV28,-,TRBJ1-5,TGTGCCAGCAGTGAGGGACAGGGGGCGAATCAGCCCCAGCATTTT,CASSEGQGANQPQHF
-,TRBV7-6,-,TRBJ2-7,TGTGCCAGCAGCTTAGCGTCAGGGGGGGGAGCCTACGAGCAGTACTTC,CASSLASGGGAYEQYF
-,TRBV30,-,TRBJ2-1,TGTGCCTGGAGTACAGTTTACTCCTACAATGAGCAGTTCTTC,CAWSTVYSYNEQFF
-,TRBV19,-,TRBJ1-1,TGTGCCAGTAGTGGGCGGACGGATACTAACACTGAAGCTTTCTTT,CASSGRTDTNTEAFF
-,TRBV27,-,TRBJ2-7,TGTGCCAGCAGTGTACCTCGGGGACGGCAGTACTTC,CASSVPRGRQYF
-,TRBV28,many,TRBJ1-2,TGTGCCAGCAGTAAAACCTCCGGGGTTGGGGGCTACACCTTC,CASSKTSGVGGYTF
-,TRBV28,-,TRBJ2-6,TGTGCCAGCACGACAGGTACCTCTGGGGCCAACGTCCTGACTTTC,CASTTGTSGANVLTF
-,TRBV9,-,TRBJ2-7,TGTGCCAGCAGCGTAGGGAGTTCCGCTTACTACGAGCAGTACTTC,CASSVGSSAYYEQYF
-,TRBV4-1,medium-sized,TRBJ2-7,TGCGCCAGCAGCCAAGTAGGTGGCTACGAGCAGTACTTC,CASSQVGGYEQYF
-,TRBV6-1,few,TRBJ2-1,TGTGCCAGCAGCTTAGTTCCAGAGGCCTACAATGAGCAGTTCTTC,CASSLVPEAYNEQFF
-,TRBV7-6,-,TRBJ2-7,TGTGCCAGCAGCCCTGACAGGTACTCCTACGAGCAGTACTTC,CASSPDRYSYEQYF
TRBD2,TRBV11-3,-,TRBJ2-3,TGTGCCAGCAGCTTAAGCGGGACCACAGATACGCAGTATTTT,CASSLSGTTDTQYF
TRBD2,TRBV27,-,TRBJ2-3,TGTGCCAGCAGTCCCGGGACTAGCGGAACTAGCACAGATACGCAGTATTTT,CASSPGTSGTSTDTQYF
-,TRBV18,-,TRBJ2-3,TGTGCCAGCTCACTTTACGGGGGCCAGAGCACAGATACGCAGTATTTT,CASSLYGGQSTDTQYF
-,TRBV7-9,-,TRBJ2-2,TGTGCCAGCCACCTGGGGGAGCCTACCGGGGAGCTGTTTTTT,CASHLGEPTGELFF
-,TRBV20-1,-,TRBJ2-7,TGCAGTGCTTCGGCCGTTGAGCAGTACTTC,CSASAVEQYF
TRBD1,TRBV11-2,-,TRBJ2-3,TGTGCCAGCAGCTTAGATTCGGGGACAGGGATTAGCACAGATACGCAGTATTTT,CASSLDSGTGISTDTQYF
TRBD1,TRBV5-4,-,TRBJ2-5,TGTGCCAGCAGCTCCCCGACAGGGTTGGAGACCCAGTACTTC,CASSSPTGLETQYF
TRBD1,TRBV7-9,-,TRBJ2-3,TGTGCCAGCAGCCGGGGACAGGGATTCCTGACGCAGTATTTT,CASSRGQGFLTQYF
-,TRBV28,-,TRBJ1-2,TGTGCCAGCGAGCTCGGGACAAGGACGGGTGGCTACACCTTC,CASELGTRTGGYTF
-,TRBV20-1,-,TRBJ2-3,TGCAGTGTTCTGGTCGCAGATACGCAGTATTTT,CSVLVADTQYF
TRBD1,TRBV9,-,TRBJ1-1,TGTGCCAGCAGCGGACGGACAGGGGGGAGGACTGAAGCTTTCTTT,CASSGRTGGRTEAFF
-,TRBV5-1,-,TRBJ2-3,TGCGCCAGCAGCCCCGTTAGCACAGATACGCAGTATTTT,CASSPVSTDTQYF
-,TRBV7-3,-,TRBJ2-2,TGTGCCAGCAGCCCCACAGGGACCGGGGAGCTGTTTTTT,CASSPTGTGELFF
TRBD2,TRBV5-1,-,TRBJ2-2,TGCGCCAGCAGCTTGGGGCTAGCGGAGAACACCGGGGAGCTGTTTTTT,CASSLGLAENTGELFF
-,TRBV10-3,-,TRBJ2-1,TGTGCCATCAGTGGTCCCTGGGGTAATGAGCAGTTCTTC,CAISGPWGNEQFF
-,TRBV6-5,-,TRBJ1-5,TGTGCCAGCAAACCAGACGGAAATAGCAATCAGCCCCAGCATTTT,CASKPDGNSNQPQHF
-,TRBV7-9,-,TRBJ2-1,TGTGCCAGCAGCTTAGGGAGCTTACTTACCTACAATGAGCAGTTCTTC,CASSLGSLLTYNEQFF
-,TRBV28,-,TRBJ1-5,TGTGCCAGTTCGAGGGGGGGCAATCAGCCCCAGCATTTT,CASSRGGNQPQHF
TRBD2,TRBV19,-,TRBJ2-1,TGTGCCAGTAGTCCCCTAGCGGGAGGGTACAATGAGCAGTTCTTC,CASSPLAGGYNEQFF
-,TRBV6-1,-,TRBJ2-7,TGTGCCAGCAGTGAAGAGGGTAGCGGAGCCTACGAGCAGTACTTC,CASSEEGSGAYEQYF